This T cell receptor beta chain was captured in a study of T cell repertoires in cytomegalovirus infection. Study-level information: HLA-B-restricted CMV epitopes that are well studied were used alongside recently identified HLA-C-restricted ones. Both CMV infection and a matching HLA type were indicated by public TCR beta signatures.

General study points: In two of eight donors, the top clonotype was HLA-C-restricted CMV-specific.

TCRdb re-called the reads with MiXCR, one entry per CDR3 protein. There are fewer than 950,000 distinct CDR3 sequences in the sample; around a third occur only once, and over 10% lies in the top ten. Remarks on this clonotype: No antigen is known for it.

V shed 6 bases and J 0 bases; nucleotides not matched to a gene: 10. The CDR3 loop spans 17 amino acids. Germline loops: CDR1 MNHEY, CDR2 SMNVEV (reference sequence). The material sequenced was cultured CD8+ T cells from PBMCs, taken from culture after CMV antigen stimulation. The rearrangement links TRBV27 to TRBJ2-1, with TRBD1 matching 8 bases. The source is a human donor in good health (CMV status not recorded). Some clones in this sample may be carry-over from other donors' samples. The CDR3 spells CASRGHRDRGSYNEQFF. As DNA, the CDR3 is TGTGCCAGCAGAGGACACCGTGACAGGGGCTCCTACAATGAGCAGTTCTTC.